This passage covers 13 T cell receptor beta chains from one sample sequenced in a study of shared clonotypes between healthy human individuals. Profiling relied on immunoSEQ multiplex PCR, and the TCRdb table lists in-frame clones only, not all of them. The sample lists fewer than 2.5 million clones; 93% were seen once. The sample was naive CD4+ T cells from PBMCs. Subset given: CD45RA+ positively selected. The receptors come from a man aged 18 to 35 in good health. Some clones in this sample may be carry-over from other donors' samples.

The chain links TRBV9 to TRBJ2-3; perhaps TRBD2 as D (5 bases). The germline V gene encodes CDR1 SGDLS and CDR2 YYNGEE. Trimming took off 4 bases at V and 2 bases at J, with 14 bases between the two ends. This CDR3 is built from 15 residues. CDR3 bases: TGTGCCAGCAGCAGGGCGTCGGGGATCACAGATACGCAGTATTTT. Its translation is CASSRASGITDTQYF.

This chain connects TRBV6-1 to TRBJ1-1; D remains unclear. The germline CDR1 and CDR2 sequences are MNHNS and SASEGT. CDR3 length: 12 residues. The ends were cut back, 2 bases at V and 7 bases at J, with 8 bases in the middle. This CDR3 reads CASSEYGLEAFF. The CDR3 region has the DNA TGTGCCAGCAGTGAATACGGACTTGAAGCTTTCTTT.

DNA of the CDR3: TGTGCCAGCTCCCCGGGGCGAAATGGTATGGATACGCAGTATTTT. Its translation is CASSPGRNGMDTQYF. The rearrangement joins TRBV7-9 to TRBJ2-3; the D gene could be TRBD1 or TRBD2 (5 bases each). The ends were cut back, 8 bases at V and 6 bases at J, with 21 bases in the middle. CDR1 is SEHNR, CDR2 FQNEAQ, per germline (reference sequence). The CDR3 is 15 residues long.

A note on this clone: The identical CDR3 is also encoded by other nucleotide sequences in the sample. The rearrangement uses TRBV7-2 and TRBJ2-7; D uncertain. Deletions cut 2 bases from V and 0 bases from J, with 8 bases between. Germline V gene data show CDR1 as SGHTA and CDR2 as FQGNSA. This CDR3 has 14 residues. The CDR3 nucleotides are TGTGCCAGCAGCTTAAGTCGGGCCTCCTACGAGCAGTACTTC. Its protein is CASSLSRASYEQYF.

The CDR3 DNA is TGTGCCAGCAGTCCGGGGGCCGGGCTGAACACTGAAGCTTTCTTT. As protein: CASSPGAGLNTEAFF. The rearrangement joins TRBV6-1 to TRBJ1-1, with D perhaps TRBD1 (6 bases). CDR1 is MNHNS, CDR2 SASEGT, per germline. V was clipped by 5 bases and J by 0 bases, with 13 bases between them. The CDR3 covers 15 residues.

The V and J genes are TRBV28 and TRBJ1-1; D not certain. V lost 3 bases, J lost 3 bases, and 11 bases lay in between. This CDR3 has 14 amino acids. CDR1 is MDHEN, CDR2 SYDVKM, per germline. The CDR3 region is CASSFLGRDTEAFF. CDR3 DNA: TGTGCCAGCAGTTTTTTGGGTAGAGACACTGAAGCTTTCTTT.

The chain links TRBV9 to TRBJ2-1, with D uncertain. Germline V CDR1 and CDR2: SGDLS, YYNGEE. The V and J ends lost 2 bases and 4 bases respectively, with 10 bases between them. CDR3 length equals 14 residues. The CDR3 nucleotides are TGTGCCAGCAGCGTGAGTCCAGTTTACAATGAGCAGTTCTTC. It is translated as CASSVSPVYNEQFF. Based on the CDR3 plus reference TRBV9 and TRBJ2-1, the full variable domain is DSGVTQTPKHLITATGQRVTLRCSPRSGDLSVYWYQQSLDQGLQFLIQYYNGEERAKGNILERFSAQQFPDLHSELNLSSLELGDSALYFCASSVSPVYNEQFFGPGTRLTVL.

V usage is TRBV7-2 and J usage is TRBJ2-2, with D possibly TRBD2 on 6 matching bases. CDR1 and CDR2 (germline): SGHTA, FQGNSA. The CDR3 has 16 residues. Trimming removed 7 bases at V and 3 bases at J, with 18 bases between. This chain's CDR3 is CASTPGGGKYTGELFF. CDR3 nucleotides: TGTGCCAGCACCCCAGGAGGCGGGAAATACACCGGGGAGCTGTTTTTT.

The chain combines TRBV29-1 with TRBJ2-3; unclear D gene. CDR1 and CDR2 from the germline V gene are SQVTM and ANQGSEA. Trimming took off 4 bases at V and 4 bases at J, with 15 bases between the two ends. The CDR3 has 14 residues. The CDR3 nucleotides read TGCAGCGTTGGTGTTTCCGCGGTCCCAGATACGCAGTATTTT. The encoded protein is CSVGVSAVPDTQYF.

Regarding this clone: In the same sample, other DNA sequences code for this CDR3. V usage is TRBV11-2 and J usage is TRBJ1-5; D ambiguous. The CDR3 is 15 amino acids. Germline V lookup: CDR1 SGHAT, CDR2 FQNNGV. The V end was cut by 3 bases, the J end by 1 base, with 10 bases between. CDR3: CASSLEGTSNQPQHF. In nucleotides, the CDR3 is TGTGCCAGCAGCTTGGAGGGAACCAGCAATCAGCCCCAGCATTTT.

This chain connects TRBV5-1 to TRBJ2-1; 8 nucleotides align to TRBD2. CDR1 and CDR2 from the germline V gene are SGHRS and YFSETQ. The J segment lost 0 bases and the V segment lost 7 bases, leaving 6 bases of the junction unmatched. There are 15 residues in the CDR3. CDR3 amino acids: CASFLAGNSYNEQFF. As DNA, the CDR3 is TGCGCCAGCTTCCTAGCGGGTAACTCCTACAATGAGCAGTTCTTC.

A word on this clone: The sample holds other DNA sequences that translate to the same CDR3. This chain uses TRBV7-9 with TRBJ2-7; no reliable D call. The V gene's germline CDR1 is SEHNR and CDR2 FQNEAQ (reference sequence). The CDR3 sequence is 15 residues long. The ends were cut back, 5 bases at V and 6 bases at J, with 20 bases in the middle. The CDR3 region has the DNA TGTGCCAGCAGCACCACGGACCTCACGACTGGCGAGCAGTACTTC. Amino acids: CASSTTDLTTGEQYF.

The chain links TRBV7-9 to TRBJ2-3; 7 positions agree with TRBD1. This CDR3 has 15 residues. The germline gives CDR1 SEHNR, CDR2 FQNEAQ (reference sequence). The trim removed 4 bases at V and 5 bases at J, leaving 9 bases unmatched. DNA for the CDR3: TGTGCCAGCAGCTCGACAGGGTCGGGGAGAGATACGCAGTATTTT. This encodes CASSSTGSGRDTQYF.